The 2 T cell receptor beta chains listed next were all sequenced from one sample in a study of beta chain features in type 1 diabetes. Whole-study findings and limits: Significant though moderate, a shortening of TCRB CDR3s appeared in all four CD4+ subsets of Type 1 diabetes patients.

These receptors have no identified antigens. The study reverse transcribed the entire isolated RNA, so it sequenced expressed TCRB transcripts. Data came from immunoSEQ multiplex PCR; TCRdb stores just in-frame clones and leaves some out. In the table there are some 350,000 clones, roughly 14% of which are singletons. The sequenced sample consisted of naive CD4+ T cells from blood. Receptors originate from a woman under 30 with type 1 diabetes.

The chain combines TRBV20-1 with TRBJ2-3; D is ambiguous. CDR3 length equals 11 residues. Trimming pared 5 bases from V and 5 bases from J, leaving 8 bases between. Germline values: CDR1 DFQATT, CDR2 SNEGSKA (reference sequence). The CDR3 DNA is TGCAGTGCTCTAGTACGAGATACGCAGTATTTT. Its translation: CSALVRDTQYF.

This clone was picked up a small number of times. This chain connects TRBV7-9 to TRBJ2-3; D is unresolved. The V end was cut by 1 base, the J end by 3 bases, with 5 bases between. Germline loops: CDR1 SEHNR, CDR2 FQNEAQ (reference sequence). This CDR3 is 13 amino acids long. CDR3 amino acids: CASSLVSTDTQYF. The CDR3 bases are TGTGCCAGCAGCTTAGTATCGACAGATACGCAGTATTTT.